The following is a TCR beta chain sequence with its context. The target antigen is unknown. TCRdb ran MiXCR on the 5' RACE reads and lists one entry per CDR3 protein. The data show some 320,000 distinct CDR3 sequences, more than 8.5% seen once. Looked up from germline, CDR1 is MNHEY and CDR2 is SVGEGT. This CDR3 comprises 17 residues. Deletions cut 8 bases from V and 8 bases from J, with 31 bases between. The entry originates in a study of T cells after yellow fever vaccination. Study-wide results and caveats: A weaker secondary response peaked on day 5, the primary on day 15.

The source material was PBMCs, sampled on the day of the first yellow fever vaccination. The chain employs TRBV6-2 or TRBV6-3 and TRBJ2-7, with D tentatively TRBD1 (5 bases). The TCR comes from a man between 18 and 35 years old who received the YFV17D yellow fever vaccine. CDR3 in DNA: TGTGCCAGCCAAAATGGGATAGTGACAGATCTCCATGAAAAGCAGTACGTC. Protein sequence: CASQNGIVTDLHEKQYV.